This T cell receptor (beta chain) was retrieved from a study of T cells in Graves' hyperthyroidism and ophthalmopathy. Study outcomes and limitations: For ophthalmopathy, model prediction preceded onset by a median about 6.2 months.

TCR beta CDR3 sequences were amplified from RNA transcripts. HTBI primers were employed in a first-round RT-PCR of the TCR CDR3. TCRdb independently ran MiXCR on the multiplex PCR reads; one entry per CDR3 protein. In the table there are fewer than 550,000 distinct CDR3 sequences, around a sixth of which are singletons. Germline-derived CDR1 and CDR2 are KGHSH and LQKENI. This CDR3 spans 16 amino acids. The V end lost 6 bases, the J end lost 0 bases, and 14 bases lay between the germline ends. Worth noting for this clonotype: Its antigen remains unknown.

Sequencing input: blood. The chain combines TRBV18 with TRBJ2-2; perhaps TRBD2 as D (6 bases). The clonotype comes from a woman under 30 with Graves' hyperthyroidism. The CDR3 is CASSYLGLTNTGELFF. The CDR3, as DNA: TGTGCCAGCTCTTACCTTGGACTAACGAACACCGGGGAGCTGTTTTTT.